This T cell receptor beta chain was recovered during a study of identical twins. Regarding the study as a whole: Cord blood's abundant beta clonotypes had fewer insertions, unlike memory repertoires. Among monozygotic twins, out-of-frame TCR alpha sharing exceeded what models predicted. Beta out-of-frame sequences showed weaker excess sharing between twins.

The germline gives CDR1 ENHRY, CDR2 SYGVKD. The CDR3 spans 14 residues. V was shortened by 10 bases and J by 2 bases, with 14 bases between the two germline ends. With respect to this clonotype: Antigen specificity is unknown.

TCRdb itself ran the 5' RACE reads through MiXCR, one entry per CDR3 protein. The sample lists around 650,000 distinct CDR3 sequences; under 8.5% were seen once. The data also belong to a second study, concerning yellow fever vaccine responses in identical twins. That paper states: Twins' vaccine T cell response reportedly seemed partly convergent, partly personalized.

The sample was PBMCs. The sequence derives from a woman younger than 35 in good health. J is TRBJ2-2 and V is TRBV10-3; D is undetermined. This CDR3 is CATRKNYNTGELFF. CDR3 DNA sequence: TGTGCCACCAGAAAAAATTATAACACCGGGGAGCTGTTTTTT.